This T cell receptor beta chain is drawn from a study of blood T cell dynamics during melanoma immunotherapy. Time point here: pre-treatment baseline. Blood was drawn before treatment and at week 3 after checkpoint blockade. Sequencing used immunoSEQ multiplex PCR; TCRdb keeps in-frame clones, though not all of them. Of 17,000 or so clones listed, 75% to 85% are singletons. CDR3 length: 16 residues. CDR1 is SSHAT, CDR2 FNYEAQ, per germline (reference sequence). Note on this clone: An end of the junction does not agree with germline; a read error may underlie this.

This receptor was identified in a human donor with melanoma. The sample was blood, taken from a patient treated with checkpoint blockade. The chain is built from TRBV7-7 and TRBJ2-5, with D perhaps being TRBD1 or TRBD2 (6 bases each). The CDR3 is CASSLVGGADQETQYF. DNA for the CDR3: TGTGCTAGCAGCTTAGTGGGGGGCGCCGACCAAGAGACCCAGTACTTC.